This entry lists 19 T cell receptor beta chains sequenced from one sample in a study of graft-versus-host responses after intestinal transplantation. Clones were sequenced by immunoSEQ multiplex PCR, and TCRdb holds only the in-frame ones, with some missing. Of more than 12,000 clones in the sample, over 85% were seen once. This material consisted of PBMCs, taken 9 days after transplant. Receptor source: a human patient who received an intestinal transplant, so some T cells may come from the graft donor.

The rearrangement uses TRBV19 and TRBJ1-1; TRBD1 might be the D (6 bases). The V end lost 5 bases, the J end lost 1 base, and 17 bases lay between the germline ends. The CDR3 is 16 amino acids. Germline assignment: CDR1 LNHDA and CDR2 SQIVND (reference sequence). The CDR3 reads CASSGTGWGKNTEAFF. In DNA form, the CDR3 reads TGTGCCAGTAGTGGTACAGGGTGGGGGAAGAACACTGAAGCTTTCTTT.

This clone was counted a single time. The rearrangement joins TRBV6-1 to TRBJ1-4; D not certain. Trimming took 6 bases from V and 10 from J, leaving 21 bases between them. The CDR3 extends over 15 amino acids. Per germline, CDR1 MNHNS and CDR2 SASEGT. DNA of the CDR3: TGTGCCAGCAGCCGGAATGTGGCCTCCCAAGGAAAACTGTTTTTT. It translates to CASSRNVASQGKLFF.

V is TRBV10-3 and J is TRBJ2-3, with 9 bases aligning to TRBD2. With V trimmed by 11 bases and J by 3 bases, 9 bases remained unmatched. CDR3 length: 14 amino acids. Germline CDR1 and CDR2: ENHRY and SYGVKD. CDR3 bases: TGTGCCGCGGGAGGACTAGCGTGGACAGATACGCAGTATTTT. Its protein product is CAAGGLAWTDTQYF.

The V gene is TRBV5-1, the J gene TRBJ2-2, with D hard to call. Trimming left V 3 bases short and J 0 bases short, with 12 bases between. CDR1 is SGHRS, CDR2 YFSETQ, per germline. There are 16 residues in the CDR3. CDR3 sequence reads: CASSWIVTTNTGELFF. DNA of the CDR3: TGCGCCAGCAGCTGGATAGTGACCACGAACACCGGGGAGCTGTTTTTT.

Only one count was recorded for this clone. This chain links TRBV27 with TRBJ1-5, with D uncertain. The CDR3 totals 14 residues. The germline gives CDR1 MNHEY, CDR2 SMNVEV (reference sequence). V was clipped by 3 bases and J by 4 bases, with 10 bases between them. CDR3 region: CASSFEGGNQPQHF. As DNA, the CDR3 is TGTGCCAGCAGTTTCGAGGGAGGGAATCAGCCCCAGCATTTT.

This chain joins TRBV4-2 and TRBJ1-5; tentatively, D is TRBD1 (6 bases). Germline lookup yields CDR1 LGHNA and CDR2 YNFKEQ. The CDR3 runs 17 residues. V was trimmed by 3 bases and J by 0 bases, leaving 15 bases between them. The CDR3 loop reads CASSQGTTRGSNQPQHF. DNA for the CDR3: TGTGCCAGCAGCCAGGGCACGACCAGGGGTAGCAATCAGCCCCAGCATTTT.

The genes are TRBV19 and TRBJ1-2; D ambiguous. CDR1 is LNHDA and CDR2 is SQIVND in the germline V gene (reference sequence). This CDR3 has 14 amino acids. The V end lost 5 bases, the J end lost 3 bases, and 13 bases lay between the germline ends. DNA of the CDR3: TGTGCCAGTAGTTCGCAGCATTTATACTATGGCTACACCTTC. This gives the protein CASSSQHLYYGYTF.

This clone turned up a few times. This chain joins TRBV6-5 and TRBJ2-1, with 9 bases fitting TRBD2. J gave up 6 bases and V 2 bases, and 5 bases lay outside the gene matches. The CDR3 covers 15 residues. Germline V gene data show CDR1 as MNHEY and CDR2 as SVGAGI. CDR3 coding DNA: TGTGCCAGCAGTTACCGTCTAGCGGGAATCAATGAGCAGTTCTTC. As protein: CASSYRLAGINEQFF.

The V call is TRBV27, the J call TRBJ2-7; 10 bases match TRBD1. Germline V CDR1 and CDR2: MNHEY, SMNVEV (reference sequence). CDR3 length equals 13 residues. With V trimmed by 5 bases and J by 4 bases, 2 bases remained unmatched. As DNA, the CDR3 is TGTGCCAGCAGTGACAGGGGGCGGTACGAGCAGTACTTC. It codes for CASSDRGRYEQYF.

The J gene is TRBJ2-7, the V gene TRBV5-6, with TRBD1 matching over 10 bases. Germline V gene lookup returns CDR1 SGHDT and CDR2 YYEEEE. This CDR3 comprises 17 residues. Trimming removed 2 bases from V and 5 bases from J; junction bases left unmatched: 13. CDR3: CASSLKLGQGSKNEQYF. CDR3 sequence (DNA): TGTGCCAGCAGCTTAAAGTTGGGACAGGGGTCAAAGAACGAGCAGTACTTC.

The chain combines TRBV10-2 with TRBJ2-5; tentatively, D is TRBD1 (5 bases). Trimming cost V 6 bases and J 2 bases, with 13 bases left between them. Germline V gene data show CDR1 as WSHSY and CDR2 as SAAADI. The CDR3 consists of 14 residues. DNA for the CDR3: TGCGCCAGCAGGGGGCAGGGCCTTCAAGAGACCCAGTACTTC. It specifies CASRGQGLQETQYF.

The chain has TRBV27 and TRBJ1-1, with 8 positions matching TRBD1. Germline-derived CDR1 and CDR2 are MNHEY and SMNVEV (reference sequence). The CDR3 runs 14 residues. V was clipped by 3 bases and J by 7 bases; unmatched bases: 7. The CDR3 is CASSLGQGAGEAFF. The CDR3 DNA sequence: TGTGCCAGCAGTTTGGGGCAGGGGGCAGGTGAAGCTTTCTTT.

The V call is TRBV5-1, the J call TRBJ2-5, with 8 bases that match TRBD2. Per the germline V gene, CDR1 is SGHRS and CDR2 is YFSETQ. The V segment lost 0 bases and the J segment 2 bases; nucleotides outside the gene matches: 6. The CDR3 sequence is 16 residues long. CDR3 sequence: CASSLGVLAEQETQYF. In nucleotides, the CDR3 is TGCGCCAGCAGCTTGGGGGTACTAGCGGAACAAGAGACCCAGTACTTC.

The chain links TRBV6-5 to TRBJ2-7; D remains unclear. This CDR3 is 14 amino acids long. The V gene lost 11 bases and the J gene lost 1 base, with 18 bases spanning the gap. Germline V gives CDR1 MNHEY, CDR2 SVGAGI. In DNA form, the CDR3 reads TGTGCCGGGCGCTCCAGGACCGAGTCCTACGAGCAGTACTTC. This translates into CAGRSRTESYEQYF.

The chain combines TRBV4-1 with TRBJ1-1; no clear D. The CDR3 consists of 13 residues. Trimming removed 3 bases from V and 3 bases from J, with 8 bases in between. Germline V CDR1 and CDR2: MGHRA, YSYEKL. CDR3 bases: TGCGCCAGCAGCCATCGAACTTACACTGAAGCTTTCTTT. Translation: CASSHRTYTEAFF.

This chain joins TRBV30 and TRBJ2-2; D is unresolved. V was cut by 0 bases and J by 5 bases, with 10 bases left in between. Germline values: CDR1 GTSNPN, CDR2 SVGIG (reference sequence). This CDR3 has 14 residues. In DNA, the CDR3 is TGTGCCTGGAGTGTGAGCCGGCCTACCGGGGAGCTGTTTTTT. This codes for CAWSVSRPTGELFF. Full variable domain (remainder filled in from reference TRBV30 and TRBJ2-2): SQTIHQWPATLVQPVGSPLSLECTVEGTSNPNLYWYRQAAGRGLQLLFYSVGIGQISSEVPQNLSASRPQDRQFILSSKKLLLSDSGFYLCAWSVSRPTGELFFGEGSRLTVL.

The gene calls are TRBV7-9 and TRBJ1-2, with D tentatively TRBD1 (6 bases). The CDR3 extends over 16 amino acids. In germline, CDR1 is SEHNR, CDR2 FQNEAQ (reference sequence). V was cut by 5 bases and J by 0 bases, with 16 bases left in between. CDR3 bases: TGTGCCAGCAGCCCTCTCGGGGGGCCTTCTAACTATGGCTACACCTTC. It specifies CASSPLGGPSNYGYTF.

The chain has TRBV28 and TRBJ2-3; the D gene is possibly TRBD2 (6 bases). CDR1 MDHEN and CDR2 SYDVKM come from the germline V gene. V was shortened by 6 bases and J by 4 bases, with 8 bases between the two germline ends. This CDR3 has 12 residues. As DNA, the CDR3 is TGTGCCAGCAGGGAGGGATCAGATACGCAGTATTTT. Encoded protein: CASREGSDTQYF.

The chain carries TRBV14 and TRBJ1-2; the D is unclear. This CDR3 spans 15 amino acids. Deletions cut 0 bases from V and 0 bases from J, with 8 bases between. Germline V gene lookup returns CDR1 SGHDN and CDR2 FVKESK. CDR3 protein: CASSQDSRPNYGYTF. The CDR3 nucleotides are TGTGCCAGCAGCCAAGATTCCCGACCTAACTATGGCTACACCTTC.